This T cell receptor (beta chain) came from a study of cytomegalovirus exposure and HLA in healthy donors. 13 Jbeta primers and 60 Vbeta primers were used for the PCR. TCRdb's table, derived via immunoSEQ multiplex PCR, lists solely in-frame clones and lacks some. The profile covers over 110,000 clones, with around 78% appearing a single time and roughly 6.2% taken by the ten largest. Sample: PBMCs. This clonotype was sampled from a woman between 35 and 50 years old in good health and CMV-seropositive.

CDR3 bases: TGTGCCAGCAGCTTAGCGCGGGAGCGGGAGTATGGGCAGTACTTC. Its translation is CASSLAREREYGQYF. The chain joins TRBV7-8 to TRBJ2-7, with 8 bases that match TRBD2. Trimming removed 0 bases from V and 9 bases from J; junction bases left unmatched: 10. This CDR3 has 15 amino acids. The germline CDR1 and CDR2 sequences are SGHVS and FQNEAQ.